This T cell receptor beta chain appears in the sequencing data of a study of beta chain features in type 1 diabetes. Regarding the study as a whole: PCR could preferentially amplify shorter templates, alike in patients and controls. In all four CD4+ subsets, TCRB CDR3 length was significantly, moderately reduced in type 1 diabetes.

As concerns this clone: Its antigen is not known.

Blood was collected once per donor into heparin, averaging roughly 110 mL. CD4+ naive, central memory, regulatory and stem cell-like memory subsets were isolated by sorting on CD45RO/CCR7/CD25/CD127/CD95/CD27. Sorting produced populations that all topped 95% purity. Isolated RNA was reverse transcribed in full, so expressed TCRB transcripts were sequenced. Profiling relied on immunoSEQ multiplex PCR, and the TCRdb table lists in-frame clones only, not all of them. The sample lists hundreds of thousands of clones; about 14% were seen once. V was clipped by 2 bases and J by 3 bases, with 14 bases between them. Germline CDR1 SGHVS, CDR2 FQNEAQ. The CDR3 extends over 15 amino acids.

This chain uses TRBV7-8 with TRBJ2-7; no clear D. This TCR came from a young man with type 1 diabetes. The sequencing input was naive CD4+ T cells from blood. The CDR3 is CASSLSGGGLYEQYF. The CDR3 nucleotides read TGTGCCAGCAGCTTATCCGGTGGTGGTCTCTACGAGCAGTACTTC.